This T cell receptor (beta chain) comes out of a study of T cell responses to AZD1222 COVID-19 vaccine. Clones were sequenced by immunoSEQ multiplex PCR, and TCRdb holds only the in-frame ones, with some missing. The sample lists 150,000 to 200,000 clones; over 85% were seen once. Trimming cost V 9 bases and J 5 bases; bases outside gene matches: 5. Germline V gene sequence: CDR1 SGHKS, CDR2 YYEKEE (reference sequence). CDR3 length: 13 residues. Sequencing used peripheral blood, obtained on day 0 of AZD1222 vaccination. This chain joins TRBV5-5 and TRBJ1-6, with 7 positions matching TRBD1. The clonotype was recovered from an adult in good health. Here the CDR3 reads CATHRGNNSPLHF. As DNA, the CDR3 is TGTGCCACCCACAGGGGAAATAATTCACCCCTCCACTTT.